Sequencing of this T cell receptor (beta chain) was carried out in a study of CD8+ T cells in alopecia areata. Study summary: The study gave treated patients oral tofacitinib at 5 to 10 mg twice daily.

Specified treatment: oral pan-JAK inhibitor, 5-10 mg twice daily. From germline, CDR1 is MNHEY and CDR2 SVGAGI. The CDR3 covers 14 residues. Extracted from the samples, RNA was reverse transcribed into cDNA to serve as the sequencing template. The assay was immunoSEQ multiplex PCR, and TCRdb's table has in-frame clones only and misses some. The sample holds about 42,000 clones; 80% to 95% are singletons and the top ten take approximately 20%. The clonotype was recovered from a human donor with alopecia areata. The sample in question was CD8+ T cells sorted from blood, obtained at week 24, from a patient treated with tofacitinib. V and J are TRBV6-5 and TRBJ2-5; D is uncertain. Judging by the DNA end, TRBJ2-7 fits better; the J call may be wrong. The CDR3 region is CASSYRETLSEQYF. The CDR3 DNA follows: TGTGCCAGCAGTTACCGCGAAACCCTATCCGAGCAGTACTTC.